This T cell receptor (beta chain) was found in a study of blood T cell repertoires in COVID-19. About the study: Acute and convalescent COVID-19 samples came from the United States, Italy and Spain.

The assay was immunoSEQ multiplex PCR, and TCRdb's table has in-frame clones only and misses some. The sample holds a few hundred thousand clones, 80% to 90% seen once. The germline V gene has CDR1 SGHAT and CDR2 FQNNGV. The V end was cut by 3 bases, the J end by 4 bases, with 17 bases between. The CDR3 contains 16 residues. Participant-reported clinical history was the basis for cohort assignment. This clone was seen only a few times. The sequenced sample was PBMCs or T cells enriched from blood (not recorded which). The sequence was collected from a woman in her forties with acute COVID-19. The rearrangement links TRBV11-2 to TRBJ2-3; possibly TRBD2 for D (6 bases). CDR3 in amino acids: CASSLRGGKSPDTQYF. The DNA of the CDR3 is TGTGCCAGCAGCTTGAGGGGCGGGAAAAGCCCAGATACGCAGTATTTT.